This entry lists 20 T cell receptor beta chains sequenced from one sample in a study of blood T cell repertoires in COVID-19. Some clones are missing from TCRdb's copy, which holds only in-frame ones; the method was immunoSEQ multiplex PCR. This table has hundreds of thousands of clones, about 86% appearing once. The sequencing sample was made of peripheral blood. The receptor set was obtained from a woman aged 50 to 60 with acute or convalescent COVID-19.

This sequence joins TRBV5-4 and TRBJ2-1, with 9 bases aligning to TRBD1. Germline V CDR1 and CDR2: SGHNT, YYREEE (reference sequence). The CDR3 length is 20 residues. Trimming removed 4 bases from V and 1 base from J; junction bases left unmatched: 18. Written as DNA, the CDR3 is TGTGCCAGCAGCCCCGGAGGGGTAACAGGGGGCGCGTTGTCCTACAATGAGCAGTTCTTC. This sequence encodes CASSPGGVTGGALSYNEQFF.

This chain links TRBV2 with TRBJ2-1; 7 positions match TRBD2. J gave up 5 bases and V 5 bases, and 12 bases lay outside the gene matches. Germline CDR1 is SNHLY and CDR2 is FYNNEI. The CDR3 is 16 residues long. CDR3 loop: CASSSRGGSSHNEQFF. CDR3 sequence (DNA): TGTGCCAGCAGTAGCCGTGGCGGGAGTTCGCACAATGAGCAGTTCTTC.

The chain is built from TRBV18 and TRBJ2-1, with 8 nucleotides matching TRBD2. The CDR3 contains 14 residues. V was pared by 0 bases and J by 10 bases, with 5 bases of the junction left unmatched. The germline V gene has CDR1 KGHSH and CDR2 LQKENI. The CDR3, as DNA: TGTGCCAGCTCACCACCAATTCGGACTAGCGAGCAGTTCTTC. This encodes CASSPPIRTSEQFF.

This clone was detected only a few times. The CDR3 reads CASQLDRSSGELFF. The CDR3 bases are TGTGCCAGCCAACTGGACAGGTCGAGCGGGGAGCTGTTTTTT. The genes are TRBV25-1 and TRBJ2-2, with 7 bases matching TRBD1. The CDR3 totals 14 residues. The germline gives CDR1 MGHDK, CDR2 SYGVNS. V trimming: 8 bases; J trimming: 7 bases; junction bases outside the gene matches: 10. Complete variable domain (other parts from reference TRBV25-1 and TRBJ2-2): EADIYQTPRYLVIGTGKKITLECSQTMGHDKMYWYQQDPGMELHLIHYSYGVNSTEKGDLSSESTVSRIRTEHFPLTLESARPSHTSQYLCASQLDRSSGELFFGEGSRLTVL.

The chain joins TRBV21-1 to TRBJ1-2. TRBV21-1 is labeled a pseudogene. This CDR3 has 15 amino acids. CDR3 protein: CASSKERAPNYGYTF. CDR3 DNA: TGTGCCAGCAGCAAAGAGCGGGCGCCTAACTATGGCTACACCTTC.

The chain combines TRBV7-8 with TRBJ2-6, with 8 nucleotides matching TRBD2. Germline V CDR1 and CDR2: SGHVS, FQNEAQ. V gave up 5 bases and J gave up 3 bases; unmatched junction bases: 18. The CDR3 length is 20 residues. The CDR3 loop is CASSPSTLAGSRGGANVLTF. CDR3 nucleotide sequence: TGTGCCAGCAGCCCCAGTACTCTAGCGGGCTCCCGGGGTGGGGCCAACGTCCTGACTTTC.

Of note for this clone: Different DNA sequences within this sample yield the same CDR3. The chain carries TRBV30 and TRBJ1-5; no clear D gene. Germline V gene data show CDR1 as GTSNPN and CDR2 as SVGIG (reference sequence). The CDR3 loop spans 13 amino acids. Trimming shortened V by 2 bases and J by 2 bases, and 7 bases separated the two germline ends. The CDR3 bases are TGTGCCTGGAGTCTGAGGGGCAATCAGCCCCAGCATTTT. Translation gives CAWSLRGNQPQHF. Full variable domain (missing parts from reference TRBV30 and TRBJ1-5): SQTIHQWPATLVQPVGSPLSLECTVEGTSNPNLYWYRQAAGRGLQLLFYSVGIGQISSEVPQNLSASRPQDRQFILSSKKLLLSDSGFYLCAWSLRGNQPQHFGDGTRLSIL.

This chain joins TRBV6-4 and TRBJ2-1; 8 nucleotides match TRBD1. Germline V gene data show CDR1 as MRHNA and CDR2 as SNTAGT. The CDR3 loop spans 15 amino acids. J was trimmed by 6 bases and V by 5 bases; bases with no gene match: 9. This CDR3 reads CASSPTGTGRNEQFF. The CDR3 DNA is TGTGCCAGCAGTCCGACCGGGACAGGCCGCAATGAGCAGTTCTTC.

The genes are TRBV7-8 and TRBJ1-2, with a weak D call TRBD1 (6 bases). The length of the CDR3 is 14 residues. From germline, CDR1 is SGHVS and CDR2 FQNEAQ. V was trimmed by 3 bases and J by 2 bases, leaving 10 bases between them. The CDR3 here is CASSFGTPNYGYTF. Written as DNA, the CDR3 is TGTGCCAGCAGCTTCGGGACACCGAACTATGGCTACACCTTC.

This clone was counted once. The gene calls are TRBV28 and TRBJ2-1, with 9 bases aligning to TRBD1. Per the germline V gene, CDR1 is MDHEN and CDR2 is SYDVKM. The CDR3 consists of 14 residues. With 5 bases clipped from V and 5 bases from J, the junction kept 4 bases outside the gene matches. CDR3 nucleotides: TGTGCCAGCAGTACGGGACAGGGCGACAATGAGCAGTTCTTC. Translating it yields CASSTGQGDNEQFF.

The chain is built from TRBV5-4 and TRBJ2-5; maybe TRBD2 (5 bases). The CDR3 spans 14 residues. The ends were cut back, 3 bases at V and 3 bases at J, with 12 bases in the middle. In germline, CDR1 is SGHNT, CDR2 YYREEE (reference sequence). The CDR3 reads CASSSRTAEETQYF. The CDR3 nucleotides read TGTGCCAGCAGCTCCAGGACTGCCGAAGAGACCCAGTACTTC.

This chain connects TRBV19 to TRBJ1-2; D possibly corresponds to TRBD1 (6 bases). V was pared by 9 bases and J by 0 bases, with 14 bases between. In germline, CDR1 is LNHDA, CDR2 SQIVND (reference sequence). This CDR3 has 14 amino acids. The CDR3 protein is CASRERQANYGYTF. CDR3 bases: TGTGCCAGCCGCGAGCGACAGGCTAACTATGGCTACACCTTC.

The V call is TRBV27, the J call TRBJ1-1; D ambiguous. Germline V gene data show CDR1 as MNHEY and CDR2 as SMNVEV (reference sequence). Trimming cost V 0 bases and J 4 bases, with 12 bases left between them. The CDR3 is 15 amino acids. CDR3 residues: CASSLSGAGPTEAFF. Here the CDR3 DNA reads TGTGCCAGCAGTTTATCGGGCGCGGGTCCCACTGAAGCTTTCTTT.

Here the CDR3 reads CSVAAQGAEVIQYF. CDR3 DNA sequence: TGCAGCGTTGCGGCACAGGGGGCCGAGGTCATTCAGTACTTC. The chain employs TRBV29-1 and TRBJ2-4; 9 positions agree with TRBD1. Germline CDR1 and CDR2: SQVTM and ANQGSEA. The J segment lost 9 bases and the V segment lost 4 bases, leaving 10 bases of the junction unmatched. This CDR3 comprises 14 residues.

This clone showed up just once. This chain connects TRBV5-1 to TRBJ2-5; 11 bases are shared with TRBD2. Germline V gives CDR1 SGHRS, CDR2 YFSETQ. This CDR3 comprises 14 residues. V trimming: 4 bases; J trimming: 7 bases; junction bases outside the gene matches: 6. CDR3 nucleotides: TGCGCCAGCAGCGGATCCGGGACTAGCGGGACCCAGTACTTC. Its translation is CASSGSGTSGTQYF. The whole variable domain, remainder taken from reference TRBV5-1 and TRBJ2-5, is KAGVTQTPRYLIKTRGQQVTLSCSPISGHRSVSWYQQTPGQGLQFLFEYFSETQRNKGNFPGRFSGRQFSNSRSEMNVSTLELGDSALYLCASSGSGTSGTQYFGPGTRLLVL.

V usage is TRBV24-1 and J usage is TRBJ2-5; 8 bases map to TRBD1. V shed 4 bases and J 1 base; nucleotides not matched to a gene: 4. Germline assignment: CDR1 KGHDR and CDR2 SFDVKD. The CDR3 length is 15 residues. DNA of the CDR3: TGTGCCACCAGTGACCCTGGGACAGGCCAAGAGACCCAGTACTTC. This gives the protein CATSDPGTGQETQYF.

The V gene is TRBV19, the J gene TRBJ2-5; 8 positions agree with TRBD2. The germline gives CDR1 LNHDA, CDR2 SQIVND (reference sequence). J lost 2 bases, V lost 3 bases, and 5 bases had no gene match. The CDR3 runs 15 residues. CDR3 DNA sequence: TGTGCCAGTAGTATCCAAGCGGGAGCTCAAGAGACCCAGTACTTC. Encoded protein: CASSIQAGAQETQYF.

This chain uses TRBV7-9 with TRBJ2-3; D gene ambiguous. The germline gives CDR1 SEHNR, CDR2 FQNEAQ (reference sequence). The CDR3 consists of 15 residues. With 1 base removed from V and 1 base from J, the gap between germline ends came to 9 bases. The CDR3 DNA sequence: TGTGCCAGCAGCTTAGTCGACACACGCACAGATACGCAGTATTTT. It yields the protein CASSLVDTRTDTQYF.

The gene calls are TRBV7-3 and TRBJ1-1, with D possibly being TRBD1 (6 bases). This CDR3 is 14 amino acids long. V was pared by 4 bases and J by 7 bases, with 16 bases between. CDR1 is SGHTA, CDR2 FQGTGA, per germline. CDR3 sequence reads: CASSSTNRQVEAFF. DNA for the CDR3: TGTGCCAGCAGCTCAACGAATAGACAGGTTGAAGCTTTCTTT.

The table lists this clone with a count of one. V is TRBV6-5 and J is TRBJ2-3, with D possibly being TRBD2 (6 bases). The V and J ends lost 8 bases and 5 bases respectively, with 17 bases between them. This CDR3 contains 14 residues. Per germline, CDR1 MNHEY and CDR2 SVGAGI. The CDR3 protein is CASGFGGKGDTQYF. Written as DNA, the CDR3 is TGTGCCAGCGGCTTTGGGGGGAAGGGAGATACGCAGTATTTT.